This T cell receptor beta chain is from a study of shared clonotypes between healthy human individuals. The investigators split CD4+ cells into a CD45RA+ naive subset and a CD45RA-negative memory subset. On this clone: The antigen is undetermined.

Germline CDR1 and CDR2: MDHEN and SYDVKM. The CDR3 sequence is 11 residues long. Trimming cost V 7 bases and J 6 bases, with 9 bases left between them. The study ran the assay at deep level. Profiling relied on immunoSEQ multiplex PCR, and the TCRdb table lists in-frame clones only, not all of them. The sample lists around 1.4 million clones, less than 99% occurring once. Study-wide results and caveats: Clonotypes not shared had lower generation probabilities than those common to all four donors.

The gene calls are TRBV28 and TRBJ1-2, with D perhaps TRBD1 (5 bases). What was sequenced was naive CD4+ T cells sorted from blood. Subset given: CD45RA+ positively selected. The clonotype comes from a man aged 30-40 years in good health. The CDR3 sequence: CASTPGHGYTF. The CDR3 DNA is TGTGCCAGCACCCCAGGGCATGGCTACACCTTC.